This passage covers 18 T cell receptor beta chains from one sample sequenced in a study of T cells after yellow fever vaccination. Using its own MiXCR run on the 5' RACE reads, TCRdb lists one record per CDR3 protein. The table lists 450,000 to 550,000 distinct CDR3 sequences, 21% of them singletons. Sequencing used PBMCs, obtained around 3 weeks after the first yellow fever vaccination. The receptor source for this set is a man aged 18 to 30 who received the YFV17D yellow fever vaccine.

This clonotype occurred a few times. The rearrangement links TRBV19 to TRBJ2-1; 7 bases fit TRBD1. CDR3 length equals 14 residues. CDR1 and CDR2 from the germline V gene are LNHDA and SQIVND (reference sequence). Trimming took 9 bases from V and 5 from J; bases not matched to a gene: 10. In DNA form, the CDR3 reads TGTGCCAGCCGGGACAGTCAGGCACACAATGAGCAGTTCTTC. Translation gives CASRDSQAHNEQFF.

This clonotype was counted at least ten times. CDR3 nucleotides: TGTGCCAGCAGCCCAGGGGGCGGGACTGAAGCTTTCTTT. Its translation is CASSPGGGTEAFF. The V call is TRBV3-1, the J call TRBJ1-1; 8 bases match TRBD1. The CDR3 spans 13 residues. Germline V gene sequence: CDR1 LGHDT, CDR2 YNNKEL (reference sequence). Unmatched junction bases numbered 3, after V lost 4 bases and J lost 5 bases.

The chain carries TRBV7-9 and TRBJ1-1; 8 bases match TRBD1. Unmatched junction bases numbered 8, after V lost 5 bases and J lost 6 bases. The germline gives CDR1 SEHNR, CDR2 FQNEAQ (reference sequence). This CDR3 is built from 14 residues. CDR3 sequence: CASSPGGSISEAFF. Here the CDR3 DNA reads TGTGCCAGCAGCCCAGGGGGCTCGATCTCTGAAGCTTTCTTT.

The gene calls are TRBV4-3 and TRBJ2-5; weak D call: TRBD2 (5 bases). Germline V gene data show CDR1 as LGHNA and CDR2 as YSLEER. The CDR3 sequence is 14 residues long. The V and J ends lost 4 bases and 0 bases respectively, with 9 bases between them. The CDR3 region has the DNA TGCGCCAGCAGCCCGGGGTGGAACCAAGAGACCCAGTACTTC. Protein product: CASSPGWNQETQYF.

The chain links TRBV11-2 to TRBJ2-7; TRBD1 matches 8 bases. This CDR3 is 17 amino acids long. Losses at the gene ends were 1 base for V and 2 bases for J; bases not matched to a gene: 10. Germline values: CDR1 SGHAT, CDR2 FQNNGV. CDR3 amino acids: CASSLGRGDRYTYEQYF. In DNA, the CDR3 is TGTGCCAGCAGCTTAGGGAGAGGGGACAGGTACACCTACGAGCAGTACTTC. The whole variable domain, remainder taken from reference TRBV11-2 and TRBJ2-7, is EAGVAQSPRYKIIEKRQSVAFWCNPISGHATLYWYQQILGQGPKLLIQFQNNGVVDDSQLPKDRFSAERLKGVDSTLKIQPAKLEDSAVYLCASSLGRGDRYTYEQYFGPGTRLTVT.

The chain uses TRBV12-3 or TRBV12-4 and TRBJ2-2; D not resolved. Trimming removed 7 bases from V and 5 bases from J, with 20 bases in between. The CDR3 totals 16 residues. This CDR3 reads CASTPWAGFFTGELFF. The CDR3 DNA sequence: TGTGCCAGCACCCCCTGGGCAGGATTTTTTACCGGGGAGCTGTTTTTT.

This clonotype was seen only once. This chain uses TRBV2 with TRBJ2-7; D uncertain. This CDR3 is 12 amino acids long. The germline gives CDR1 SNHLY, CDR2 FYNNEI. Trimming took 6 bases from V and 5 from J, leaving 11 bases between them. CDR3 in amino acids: CASRNFRHEQYV. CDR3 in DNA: TGTGCCAGCAGAAATTTTCGCCACGAGCAGTACGTC.

The CDR3 region is CASSLNVRGTDTQYF. In nucleotides, the CDR3 is TGTGCCAGCAGCCTCAATGTAAGGGGCACAGATACGCAGTATTTT. This chain joins TRBV12-3 or TRBV12-4 and TRBJ2-3; D gene unclear. V dropped 6 bases and J dropped 1 base, with 14 bases sitting between them. The CDR3 runs 15 residues.

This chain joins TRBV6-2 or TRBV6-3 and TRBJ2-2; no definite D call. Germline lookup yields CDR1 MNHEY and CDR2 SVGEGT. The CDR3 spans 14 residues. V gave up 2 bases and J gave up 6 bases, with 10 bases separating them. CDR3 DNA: TGTGCCAGCAGTTACGAATTCCACGCCGGGGAGCTGTTTTTT. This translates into CASSYEFHAGELFF.

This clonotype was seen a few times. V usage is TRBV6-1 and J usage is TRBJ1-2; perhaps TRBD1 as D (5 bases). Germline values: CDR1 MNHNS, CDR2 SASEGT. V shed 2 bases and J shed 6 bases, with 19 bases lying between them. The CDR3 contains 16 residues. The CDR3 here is CASSEPPGGFGNGYTF. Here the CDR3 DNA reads TGTGCCAGCAGTGAACCCCCTGGGGGGTTCGGCAATGGCTACACCTTC.

In nucleotides, the CDR3 is TGCAGTGCTAGTGTGGCAGGGCGAAATCAGCCCCAGCATTTT. Translated, it gives CSASVAGRNQPQHF. The chain uses TRBV20-1 and TRBJ1-5; D possibly corresponds to TRBD1 (5 bases). CDR1 is DFQATT, CDR2 SNEGSKA, per germline (reference sequence). Trimming left V 3 bases short and J 4 bases short, with 13 bases between. The CDR3 length is 14 residues.

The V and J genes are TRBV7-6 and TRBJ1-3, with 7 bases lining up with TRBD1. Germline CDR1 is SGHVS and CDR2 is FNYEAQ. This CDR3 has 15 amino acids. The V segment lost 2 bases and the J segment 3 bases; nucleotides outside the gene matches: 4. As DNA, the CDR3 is TGTGCCAGCAGCTTAAACCAGGGGGATGGAAACACCATATATTTT. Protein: CASSLNQGDGNTIYF.

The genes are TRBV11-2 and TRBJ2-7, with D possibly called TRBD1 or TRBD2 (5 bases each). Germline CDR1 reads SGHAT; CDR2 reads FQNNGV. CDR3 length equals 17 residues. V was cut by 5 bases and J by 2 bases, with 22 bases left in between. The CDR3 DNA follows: TGTGCCAGCAGCCCCCCGTCTCTCTGGGGGTTCACCTACGAGCAGTACTTC. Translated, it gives CASSPPSLWGFTYEQYF.

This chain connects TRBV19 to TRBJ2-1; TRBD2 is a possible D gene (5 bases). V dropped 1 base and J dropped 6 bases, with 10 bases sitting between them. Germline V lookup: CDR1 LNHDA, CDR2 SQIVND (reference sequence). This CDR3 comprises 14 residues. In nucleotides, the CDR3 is TGTGCCAGTAGTATAGTAGGCAGCGGCAATGAGCAGTTCTTC. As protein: CASSIVGSGNEQFF.

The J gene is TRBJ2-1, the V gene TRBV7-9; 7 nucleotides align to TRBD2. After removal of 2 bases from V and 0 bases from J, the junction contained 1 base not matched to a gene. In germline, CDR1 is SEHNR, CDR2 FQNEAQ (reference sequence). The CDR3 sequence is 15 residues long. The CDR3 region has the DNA TGTGCCAGCAGCTTACTAGCGGCCTCCTACAATGAGCAGTTCTTC. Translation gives CASSLLAASYNEQFF.

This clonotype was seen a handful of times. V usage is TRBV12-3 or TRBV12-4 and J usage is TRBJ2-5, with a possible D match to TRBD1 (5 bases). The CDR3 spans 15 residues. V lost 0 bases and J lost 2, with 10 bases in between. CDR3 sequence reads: CASSLARRVQETQYF. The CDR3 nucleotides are TGTGCCAGCAGTTTAGCGCGCAGGGTTCAAGAGACCCAGTACTTC.

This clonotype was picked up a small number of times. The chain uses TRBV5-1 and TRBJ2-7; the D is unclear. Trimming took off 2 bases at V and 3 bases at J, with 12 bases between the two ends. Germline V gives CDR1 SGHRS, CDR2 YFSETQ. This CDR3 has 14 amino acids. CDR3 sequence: CASSLSPGDYEQYV. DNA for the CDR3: TGCGCCAGCAGCTTAAGTCCAGGAGACTACGAGCAGTACGTC.

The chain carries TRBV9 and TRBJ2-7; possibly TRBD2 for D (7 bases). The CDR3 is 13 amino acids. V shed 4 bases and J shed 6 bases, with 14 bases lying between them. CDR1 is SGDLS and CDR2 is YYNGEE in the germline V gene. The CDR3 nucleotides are TGTGCCAGCAGCCCCACCGCGGGGGCCGAGCAGTACTTC. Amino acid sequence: CASSPTAGAEQYF.